This T cell receptor beta chain was sequenced in a study of siplizumab effects on memory and regulatory T cells. Study observations and caveats: Many proliferating CD4+ or CD8+ clones remained unclassified. Roughly 80-95% of them could not be assigned either a naive or a memory phenotype.

V lost 4 bases and J 10 bases, leaving 15 bases between the germline ends. From germline, CDR1 is SGHRS and CDR2 YFSETQ. The CDR3 has 13 amino acids. The assay was immunoSEQ multiplex PCR, and TCRdb's table has in-frame clones only and misses some. The data contain around 94,000 clones, 92% of them singletons. A word on this clone: Its antigen is not identified.

The sequencing input was CD4+ T cells sorted from blood. This receptor was identified in a human donor in good health. The chain employs TRBV5-1 and TRBJ2-1, with a tentative D call TRBD1 (6 bases). CDR3: CASSINAQGEQFF. The CDR3 nucleotides are TGCGCCAGCAGCATTAATGCCCAGGGGGAGCAGTTCTTC. The full variable domain, its missing parts supplied by reference TRBV5-1 and TRBJ2-1, is KAGVTQTPRYLIKTRGQQVTLSCSPISGHRSVSWYQQTPGQGLQFLFEYFSETQRNKGNFPGRFSGRQFSNSRSEMNVSTLELGDSALYLCASSINAQGEQFFGPGTRLTVL.